The 22 T cell receptor beta chains below all came from one sample that was sequenced in a study of CD8 T cells in Susac syndrome. Reverse transcription of 0.5 to 1 ug RNA used random hexamers. Via MiXCR, TCRdb re-called the immunoSEQ multiplex PCR reads, giving one row per CDR3 protein. The sample yields 170,000 or so distinct CDR3 sequences, 90% to 97% seen once. Sequencing input: CD4+ T cells from PBMCs. These TCRs come from a human donor with Susac syndrome.

This clonotype showed up just once. V is TRBV7-9 and J is TRBJ2-2, with D perhaps TRBD2 (6 bases). This CDR3 has 14 residues. Germline CDR1 SEHNR, CDR2 FQNEAQ (reference sequence). Trimming pared 5 bases from V and 7 bases from J, leaving 14 bases between. The CDR3 protein is CASSLGGSDGELFF. CDR3 coding DNA: TGTGCCAGCAGCCTAGGAGGGAGCGACGGGGAGCTGTTTTTT.

The chain couples TRBV11-1 to TRBJ1-1; TRBD1 matches at 9 bases. The CDR3 sequence is 15 residues long. The V gene's germline CDR1 is SGHAT and CDR2 FQDESV (reference sequence). V lost 5 bases to trimming and J lost 4 bases; unmatched junction nucleotides: 8. CDR3 sequence (DNA): TGTGCCAGCAGCCAACCGGGACAGGGAGGCACTGAAGCTTTCTTT. It yields the protein CASSQPGQGGTEAFF.

V gene TRBV30 combines with J gene TRBJ2-5; TRBD2 matches at 7 bases. Germline V gene lookup returns CDR1 GTSNPN and CDR2 SVGIG (reference sequence). Trimming cost V 0 bases and J 4 bases; bases outside gene matches: 5. There are 14 residues in the CDR3. The CDR3 sequence is CAWSVLGGTETQYF. In DNA, the CDR3 is TGTGCCTGGAGTGTACTCGGGGGGACAGAGACCCAGTACTTC.

The chain uses TRBV18 and TRBJ2-1; 9 bases match TRBD2. The CDR3 is made up of 15 amino acids. V lost 3 bases to trimming and J lost 7 bases; unmatched junction nucleotides: 7. Germline loops: CDR1 KGHSH, CDR2 LQKENI. The CDR3 spells CASSPMSGRRNEQFF. DNA for the CDR3: TGTGCCAGCTCACCCATGAGCGGGAGGCGAAATGAGCAGTTCTTC. Looking up the rest from reference TRBV18 and TRBJ2-1 gives the full variable domain: NAGVMQNPRHLVRRRGQEARLRCSPMKGHSHVYWYRQLPEEGLKFMVYLQKENIIDESGMPKERFSAEFPKEGPSILRIQQVVRGDSAAYFCASSPMSGRRNEQFFGPGTRLTVL.

This chain uses TRBV19 with TRBJ2-2, with 9 bases that match TRBD1. From germline, CDR1 is LNHDA and CDR2 SQIVND (reference sequence). V shed 8 bases, J shed 3 bases, and the junction held 7 bases outside the gene matches. The CDR3 has 15 amino acids. DNA for the CDR3: TGTGCCAGTGAACAGGGGGCTATGGACACCGGGGAGCTGTTTTTT. Protein sequence: CASEQGAMDTGELFF. The full variable domain, its missing parts supplied by reference TRBV19 and TRBJ2-2, is DGGITQSPKYLFRKEGQNVTLSCEQNLNHDAMYWYRQDPGQGLRLIYYSQIVNDFQKGDIAEGYSVSREKKESFPLTVTSAQKNPTAFYLCASEQGAMDTGELFFGEGSRLTVL.

The genes are TRBV20-1 and TRBJ1-5; D unresolved. In germline, CDR1 is DFQATT, CDR2 SNEGSKA (reference sequence). The CDR3 covers 14 residues. Trimming shortened V by 2 bases and J by 3 bases, and 11 bases separated the two germline ends. CDR3 coding DNA: TGCAGTGCTAGACTTAGCGAGTACAATCAGCCCCAGCATTTT. Encoded protein: CSARLSEYNQPQHF.

The V gene is TRBV30, the J gene TRBJ2-1; tentatively, D is TRBD2 (6 bases). Germline lookup yields CDR1 GTSNPN and CDR2 SVGIG (reference sequence). This CDR3 region has 15 residues. V was trimmed by 1 base and J by 6 bases, leaving 16 bases between them. CDR3 sequence: CAWSDPGTPFNEQFF. In nucleotides, the CDR3 is TGTGCCTGGAGTGATCCCGGGACTCCCTTCAATGAGCAGTTCTTC.

This rearrangement joins TRBV28 to TRBJ2-7, with 14 bases fitting TRBD2. V trimming: 3 bases; J trimming: 2 bases; junction bases outside the gene matches: 9. Per germline, CDR1 MDHEN and CDR2 SYDVKM. CDR3 length: 18 amino acids. Written as DNA, the CDR3 is TGTGCCAGCAGTTTCTCCGGGACTAGCGGGAGTTTGGCCTACGAGCAGTACTTC. This translates into CASSFSGTSGSLAYEQYF. Together with reference TRBV28 and TRBJ2-7, the CDR3 gives the full variable domain: DVKVTQSSRYLVKRTGEKVFLECVQDMDHENMFWYRQDPGLGLRLIYFSYDVKMKEKGDIPEGYSVSREKKERFSLILESASTNQTSMYLCASSFSGTSGSLAYEQYFGPGTRLTVT.

V is TRBV19 and J is TRBJ2-7; 9 bases fit TRBD1. The V gene's germline CDR1 is LNHDA and CDR2 SQIVND (reference sequence). J gave up 2 bases and V 4 bases, and 9 bases lay outside the gene matches. The CDR3 loop spans 16 amino acids. Here the CDR3 DNA reads TGTGCCAGTAGTACCAACCCGGGACAGGGCGCCTACGAGCAGTACTTC. It translates to CASSTNPGQGAYEQYF.

This chain links TRBV29-1 with TRBJ1-1; TRBD1 is a possible D gene (5 bases). The CDR3 runs to 11 residues. The germline gives CDR1 SQVTM, CDR2 ANQGSEA. V lost 7 bases to trimming and J lost 7 bases, with 13 bases between them. CDR3 bases: TGCAGCGCCCGGGGCGGGGATGAAGCTTTCTTT. Its protein product is CSARGGDEAFF.

CDR3: CASSPSRITTYGYTF. CDR3 DNA sequence: TGTGCCAGCAGTCCGAGCAGGATCACTACCTATGGCTACACCTTC. This sequence joins TRBV27 and TRBJ1-2; D unclear. The length of the CDR3 is 15 residues. The germline V gene has CDR1 MNHEY and CDR2 SMNVEV (reference sequence). Trimming left V 5 bases short and J 4 bases short, with 17 bases between.

V usage is TRBV28 and J usage is TRBJ1-5; D unresolved. Germline CDR1 MDHEN, CDR2 SYDVKM. The CDR3 consists of 13 residues. V was trimmed by 5 bases and J by 3 bases, leaving 8 bases between them. CDR3 residues: CASSTGINQPQHF. CDR3 coding DNA: TGTGCCAGCAGTACTGGGATCAATCAGCCCCAGCATTTT.

The chain combines TRBV29-1 with TRBJ2-5; possibly TRBD2 for D (6 bases). CDR3 length: 15 amino acids. Germline V gives CDR1 SQVTM, CDR2 ANQGSEA. V was pared by 4 bases and J by 5 bases, with 20 bases between. The CDR3 here is CSVAQTGGVKETQYF. The CDR3 coding sequence is TGCAGCGTTGCCCAGACCGGGGGAGTGAAGGAGACCCAGTACTTC.

The chain has TRBV21-1 and TRBJ1-2; the table's TRBD1 call for D was not verified on the DNA. TRBV21-1 corresponds to a pseudogene. The CDR3 is made up of 15 amino acids. As DNA, the CDR3 is TGTGCCAGCAGCGGAGGAGACAGTTCCCCCTATGGCTACACCTTC. Translation: CASSGGDSSPYGYTF.

The rearrangement links TRBV6-1 to TRBJ2-4; D is unclear. Germline CDR1 MNHNS, CDR2 SASEGT. The CDR3 extends over 13 amino acids. Trimming took 3 bases from V and 6 from J, leaving 9 bases between them. CDR3 sequence reads: CASSDSGVNIQYF. The DNA for the CDR3 is TGTGCCAGCAGTGATAGTGGGGTAAACATTCAGTACTTC.

This clonotype was observed a single time. The rearrangement uses TRBV6-5 and TRBJ2-1, with D unclear. The germline V gene has CDR1 MNHEY and CDR2 SVGAGI. Trimming took off 2 bases at V and 1 base at J, with 15 bases between the two ends. The CDR3 has 17 amino acids. The CDR3 loop is CASSYPTQLGSYNEQFF. CDR3 bases: TGTGCCAGCAGTTACCCGACTCAACTGGGGTCCTACAATGAGCAGTTCTTC.

This CDR3 reads CAWSAGTNNHNEQFF. The DNA for the CDR3 is TGTGCCTGGAGCGCCGGGACTAATAATCACAATGAGCAGTTCTTC. The chain couples TRBV30 to TRBJ2-1, with 7 bases matching TRBD2. The junction had 10 bases not matched to a gene; V was cut back by 3 bases and J by 5 bases. The V gene's germline CDR1 is GTSNPN and CDR2 SVGIG (reference sequence). This CDR3 comprises 15 residues.

The chain is built from TRBV4-3 and TRBJ2-3; 9 positions match TRBD2. The CDR3 extends over 17 amino acids. The germline V gene has CDR1 LGHNA and CDR2 YSLEER. Losses at the gene ends were 0 bases for V and 3 bases for J; bases not matched to a gene: 7. CDR3 in amino acids: CASSQELAGGLTDTQYF. CDR3 DNA: TGCGCCAGCAGCCAAGAATTGGCGGGGGGGCTAACAGATACGCAGTATTTT.

The chain combines TRBV30 with TRBJ2-4; TRBD2 might be the D (5 bases). V lost 5 bases and J 1 base, leaving 9 bases between the germline ends. Germline V gene sequence: CDR1 GTSNPN, CDR2 SVGIG (reference sequence). The CDR3 consists of 13 residues. As DNA, the CDR3 is TGTGCCTGGCGGGGAATGGCCAAAAACATTCAGTACTTC. It specifies CAWRGMAKNIQYF.

The chain has TRBV4-1 and TRBJ1-6; possibly TRBD1 for D (6 bases). CDR3 length: 15 amino acids. Germline CDR1 and CDR2: MGHRA and YSYEKL. Trimming took 3 bases from V and 8 from J, leaving 14 bases between them. CDR3 loop: CASSQSGGRDSPLHF. The CDR3, as DNA: TGCGCCAGCAGCCAGTCGGGGGGGCGGGATTCACCCCTCCACTTT.

V usage is TRBV28 and J usage is TRBJ2-7, with a weak D call TRBD1 (5 bases). CDR1 and CDR2 from the germline V gene are MDHEN and SYDVKM. The CDR3 loop spans 12 amino acids. V was cut by 3 bases and J by 9 bases, with 12 bases left in between. The CDR3 nucleotides are TGTGCCAGCAGTTTTCCTCAGGGTTGGCAGTACGTC. This encodes CASSFPQGWQYV.

This chain joins TRBV30 and TRBJ1-3; D unclear. Germline CDR1 and CDR2: GTSNPN and SVGIG (reference sequence). The CDR3 is 14 residues long. Trimming took off 1 base at V and 0 bases at J, with 7 bases between the two ends. The CDR3, as DNA: TGTGCCTGGAGTGCCGGGCACTCTGGAAACACCATATATTTT. This sequence encodes CAWSAGHSGNTIYF.